These T cell receptor beta chains were read from a single sample in a study of somatic mutations in cytotoxic T cells in rheumatoid arthritis. Sequencing was performed with immunoSEQ multiplex PCR; in TCRdb, only in-frame clones are kept and a portion is missing. The table shows around 19,000 clones, with 65% to 70% occurring only once. Input material: CD8+ T cells sorted from blood. Receptors were obtained from an adult with rheumatoid arthritis. Each CDR3 is given with its conserved first and last residue. The D gene is left open where the match is weak. Size is omitted from some rows. Given values are once, few, many or a class for expanded clones.

TRBV5-1	15	TRBJ1-1	few	.	CASTGHTLGNTEAFF	TGCGCCAGCACCGGACACACCCTTGGGAACACTGAAGCTTTCTTT
TRBV11-3	16	TRBJ2-2	.	.	CASSAFRGANTGELFF	TGTGCCAGCAGCGCCTTTAGGGGTGCGAACACCGGGGAGCTGTTTTTT
TRBV25-1	13	TRBJ2-7	.	TRBD2	CASRERGIYEQYF	TGTGCCAGCAGGGAGCGGGGGATCTACGAGCAGTACTTC
TRBV10-2	20	TRBJ1-5	.	.	CASSPISYLGPTLDNQPQHF	TGCGCCAGCAGCCCCATATCTTACCTAGGACCGACACTTGACAATCAGCCCCAGCATTTT
TRBV4-3	16	TRBJ2-1	.	.	CASSQDRSGHYNEQFF	TGCGCCAGCAGCCAAGATCGGTCGGGACACTACAATGAGCAGTTCTTC
TRBV9	16	TRBJ1-5	.	TRBD1	CASSVPDRDSNQPQHF	TGTGCCAGCAGCGTACCCGACAGGGATAGCAATCAGCCCCAGCATTTT
TRBV15	15	TRBJ2-5	.	TRBD2	CATSRDLAGGETQYF	TGTGCCACCAGCAGAGATCTAGCGGGGGGGGAGACCCAGTACTTC
TRBV28	14	TRBJ1-4	.	.	CASSFGGGDEKLFF	TGTGCCAGCAGTTTCGGGGGTGGGGATGAAAAACTGTTTTTT
TRBV7-9	13	TRBJ2-1	few	.	CASSLLGLDEQFF	TGTGCCAGCAGCTTACTGGGGTTGGATGAGCAGTTCTTC
TRBV5-6	11	TRBJ1-2	once	.	CASSLSLGYTF	TGTGCCAGCAGCCTCTCATTGGGCTACACCTTC
TRBV5-1	17	TRBJ1-4	.	TRBD1	CASSLAPGQATNEKLFF	TGCGCCAGCAGCTTGGCCCCAGGACAGGCAACTAATGAAAAACTGTTTTTT
TRBV5-1	13	TRBJ1-1	.	.	CASSQGQATEAFF	TGCGCCAGCAGCCAGGGTCAGGCCACTGAAGCTTTCTTT
TRBV7-7	17	TRBJ2-2	.	TRBD2	CASSSGPSGGRAGELFF	TGTGCCAGCAGCTCCGGCCCTAGCGGGGGGAGGGCCGGGGAGCTGTTTTTT
TRBV7-6	14	TRBJ1-4	.	TRBD1	CASSSGQGLEKLFF	TGTGCCAGCAGCAGCGGACAGGGTTTGGAAAAACTGTTTTTT
TRBV18	16	TRBJ2-2	.	TRBD1	CASSPPAGGRTGELFF	TGTGCCAGCTCACCCCCGGCAGGGGGAAGGACCGGGGAGCTGTTTTTT
TRBV2	17	TRBJ2-1	.	TRBD2	CASSEFLAAMSYNEQFF	TGTGCCAGCAGTGAATTCCTAGCGGCCATGTCTTACAATGAGCAGTTCTTC
TRBV10-3	16	TRBJ1-2	.	.	CAISESWGDIDYGYTF	TGTGCCATCAGTGAGTCATGGGGAGATATTGATTATGGCTACACCTTC
TRBV23-1	18	TRBJ2-7	.	TRBD1	CASSQSMNGTEGGYEQYF	TGCGCCAGCAGTCAATCTATGAATGGGACAGAAGGGGGTTACGAGCAGTACTTC
TRBV29-1	12	TRBJ2-7	.	TRBD1	CSVLTGAYEQYF	TGCAGCGTACTGACAGGGGCCTACGAGCAGTACTTC
TRBV11-2	13	TRBJ1-2	.	.	CASSGQGLDGYTF	TGTGCCAGCAGCGGTCAAGGTTTAGATGGCTACACCTTC
TRBV5-1	13	TRBJ2-1	.	.	CASRLVSYNEQFF	TGCGCCAGCAGGTTAGTCTCCTACAATGAGCAGTTCTTC
TRBV19	14	TRBJ1-2	.	TRBD1	CASTGTGEDYGYTF	TGTGCCAGTACCGGGACAGGGGAGGACTATGGCTACACCTTC
TRBV4-3	18	TRBJ2-1	.	.	CASSQDGGTDASYNEQFF	TGCGCCAGCAGCCAAGATGGGGGGACCGATGCATCTTACAATGAGCAGTTCTTC
TRBV2	18	TRBJ2-5	few	TRBD1	CASNDPGQGRRIQETQYF	TGTGCCAGTAACGACCCGGGACAGGGGCGTAGGATACAAGAGACCCAGTACTTC
TRBV7-9	19	TRBJ2-1	once	.	CASSPRLSLPSIRYNEQFF	TGTGCCAGCAGCCCAAGACTAAGTTTGCCGTCGATCCGCTACAATGAGCAGTTCTTC
TRBV7-9	12	TRBJ2-7	.	.	CASSEGSYEQYF	TGTGCCAGCAGCGAAGGTTCCTACGAGCAGTACTTC
TRBV6-5	13	TRBJ1-4	.	.	CASTSDENEKLFF	TGTGCCAGCACCTCGGACGAGAATGAAAAACTGTTTTTT
TRBV2	13	TRBJ2-3	few	.	CASSSLSLDTQYF	TGTGCCAGCAGTTCCCTCAGCTTGGATACGCAGTATTTT
TRBV7-9	14	TRBJ1-1	.	.	CASSLQYLNTEAFF	TGTGCCAGCAGCTTACAATACCTGAACACTGAAGCTTTCTTT
TRBV7-8	15	TRBJ2-3	.	.	CASSLSLGGTDTQYF	TGTGCCAGCAGCTTAAGCTTGGGTGGCACAGATACGCAGTATTTT
TRBV18	14	TRBJ1-6	.	TRBD1	CASSPDRAKSPLHF	TGTGCCAGCTCACCGGACAGGGCCAAATCACCCCTCCACTTT
TRBV19	13	TRBJ2-1	few	.	CASSIGAAAEQFF	TGTGCCAGTAGTATAGGGGCAGCTGCTGAGCAGTTCTTC
TRBV29-1	16	TRBJ2-6	once	TRBD1	CSAGTATFSGANVLTF	TGCAGCGCCGGGACAGCAACTTTCTCTGGGGCCAACGTCCTGACTTTC
TRBV2	12	TRBJ1-5	few	.	CASSWVNQPQHF	TGTGCCAGCAGTTGGGTTAATCAGCCCCAGCATTTT
TRBV7-6	16	TRBJ2-2	few	.	CASSLSVGGSPGELFF	TGTGCCAGCAGCTTAAGTGTAGGAGGCTCACCCGGGGAGCTGTTTTTT
TRBV4-2	14	TRBJ1-1	.	.	CASSKAGALTEAFF	TGTGCCAGCAGCAAGGCCGGGGCGCTTACTGAAGCTTTCTTT
TRBV4-1	14	TRBJ2-7	few	TRBD2	CASSPLAGAYEQYF	TGCGCCAGCAGCCCACTAGCGGGGGCCTACGAGCAGTACTTC
TRBV4-1	15	TRBJ1-2	.	.	CASSLSLGQAYGYTF	TGCGCCAGCAGCCTAAGCCTGGGACAAGCCTATGGCTACACCTTC
TRBV15	15	TRBJ1-2	once	TRBD1	CATSRDRGTVNGYTF	TGTGCCACCAGCAGAGATCGCGGGACAGTTAATGGCTACACCTTC
TRBV2	13	TRBJ1-5	few	TRBD1	CASRDRGNQPQHF	TGTGCCAGCAGGGACAGGGGCAATCAGCCCCAGCATTTT
TRBV6-5	13	TRBJ1-2	few	.	CASSYENNYGYTF	TGTGCCAGCAGTTACGAGAATAACTATGGCTACACCTTC
TRBV6-4	13	TRBJ2-3	.	.	CATRNPNTDTQYF	TGTGCCACCCGGAACCCCAACACAGATACGCAGTATTTT
TRBV21-1	14	TRBJ1-2	.	.	CASSDAGLYYGYTF	TGTGCCAGCAGCGACGCGGGGCTCTACTATGGCTACACCTTC
TRBV19	14	TRBJ1-6	.	.	CASSIGQGYSPLHF	TGTGCCAGTAGTATTGGGCAGGGGTATTCACCCCTCCACTTT
TRBV2	15	TRBJ2-7	.	TRBD1	CASSDLQQGTYEQYF	TGTGCCAGCAGTGATCTCCAACAGGGGACCTACGAGCAGTACTTC
TRBV5-1	14	TRBJ2-7	.	.	CASSLTDSYDGQYF	TGCGCCAGCAGCCTTACGGACAGCTACGATGGGCAGTACTTC
TRBV5-1	13	TRBJ2-3	.	.	CASRLGGTDTQYF	TGCGCCAGCCGCCTCGGGGGCACAGATACGCAGTATTTT
TRBV9	15	TRBJ2-2	.	TRBD2	CASSVGTRSSGELFF	TGTGCCAGCAGCGTAGGGACTAGGTCGTCCGGGGAGCTGTTTTTT
TRBV5-1	14	TRBJ1-1	.	.	CASSLEAGNTEAFF	TGCGCCAGCAGCTTGGAGGCGGGGAACACTGAAGCTTTCTTT
TRBV19	17	TRBJ2-3	.	TRBD2	CASRHSGAILYTDTQYF	TGTGCCAGTAGACATAGCGGGGCAATCCTGTACACAGATACGCAGTATTTT
TRBV19	13	TRBJ1-1	.	.	CASSISGWTEAFF	TGTGCCAGTAGTATTTCAGGGTGGACTGAAGCTTTCTTT
TRBV11-3	20	TRBJ1-4	.	.	CASSFGHLTRLAATNEKLFF	TGTGCCAGCAGCTTTGGACATCTCACTCGACTCGCTGCAACTAATGAAAAACTGTTTTTT
TRBV5-1	14	TRBJ2-5	.	.	CATRGSTHQETQYF	TGCGCCACCAGGGGCTCTACGCACCAAGAGACCCAGTACTTC
TRBV9	16	TRBJ2-3	.	TRBD1	CASTTSDREGTDTQYF	TGTGCCAGCACCACTTCGGACAGGGAGGGCACAGATACGCAGTATTTT